This T cell receptor beta chain was sequenced during a study of T cell responses to AZD1222 COVID-19 vaccine. General study findings and limits: The study found Spike-specific TCR breadth and depth rose after two AZD1222 doses.

For this clone: The antigen is unknown.

The CDR3 totals 15 residues. Trimming removed 5 bases at V and 0 bases at J, with 10 bases between. The germline gives CDR1 KGHSH, CDR2 LQKENI. Sequencing was performed with immunoSEQ multiplex PCR; in TCRdb, only in-frame clones are kept and a portion is missing. The sample comprises 110,000 or so clones, around 90% of which are singletons, and 4.2% rests with the top ten. The clonotype was recovered from an adult who received the MenACWY meningococcal vaccine as a control. V gene TRBV18 combines with J gene TRBJ1-4, with D maybe TRBD1 (5 bases). The sample in question was peripheral blood, obtained 28 days after the second dose of the MenACWY control vaccine. This CDR3 is CASSVSGTTNEKLFF. DNA of the CDR3: TGTGCCAGCTCAGTTTCAGGGACAACTAATGAAAAACTGTTTTTT.